Listed below are T cell receptor beta chains from one sample, sequenced in a study of OX40 agonist ivuxolimab in advanced cancers. Clones were sequenced by immunoSEQ multiplex PCR, and TCRdb holds only the in-frame ones, with some missing. The sample includes roughly 50,000 clones, 70% to 90% seen only once; the top ten take roughly 1.2%. The sample here was CD4+ or CD8+ T cells sorted from blood, taken in a trial of the OX40 agonist ivuxolimab. These receptors were taken from an adult with an advanced solid tumor such as melanoma, head and neck, liver or kidney cancer. The CDR3 runs from the conserved cysteine through the conserved F or W. Each record gives: D gene, clone size, J gene, V gene, CDR3 protein, CDR3 DNA. D genes are given only for firm matches. Some rows have no size entry. The others give once, few or many, or a class for an expanded clone.

>TRBD2|-|TRBJ2-1|TRBV10-1
CASSLAGAYNEQFF
TGCGCCAGCAGTTTAGCGGGAGCCTACAATGAGCAGTTCTTC
>-|-|TRBJ1-3|TRBV10-2
CASSESARQVSGNTIYF
TGCGCCAGCAGTGAGTCGGCGAGGCAGGTCTCTGGAAACACCATATATTTT
>-|-|TRBJ2-1|TRBV7-9
CASSETGFSPFF
TGTGCCAGCAGTGAAACCGGTTTCTCTCCGTTCTTC
>TRBD1|-|TRBJ2-6|TRBV28
CAGSEDRGPGANVLTF
TGTGCCGGGAGCGAGGACAGGGGGCCTGGGGCCAACGTCCTGACTTTC
>-|-|TRBJ2-1|TRBV4-1
CASSQDGGGRNLASEQFF
TGCGCCAGCAGCCAAGATGGGGGGGGGCGGAACCTAGCTAGTGAGCAGTTCTTC
>-|-|TRBJ1-5|TRBV6-5
CASSSQGNSNQPQHF
TGTGCCAGCAGTTCGCAGGGGAACAGCAATCAGCCCCAGCATTTT
>-|-|TRBJ2-1|TRBV25-1
CASSLREKIGGNEQFF
TGTGCCAGCAGTCTTAGGGAGAAGATAGGGGGAAATGAGCAGTTCTTC
>-|-|TRBJ2-5|TRBV7-2
CASSPSGIQETQYF
TGTGCCAGCAGCCCGTCCGGGATCCAAGAGACCCAGTACTTC
>-|once|TRBJ2-4|TRBV28
CASFTPGQGTHQYF
TGTGCCAGCTTTACTCCGGGCCAGGGGACTCATCAGTACTTC
>TRBD1|once|TRBJ2-3|TRBV6-1
CASSVDRVATDTQYF
TGTGCCAGCAGCGTGGACAGGGTGGCCACAGATACGCAGTATTTT
>-|-|TRBJ2-2|TRBV18
CASSPPIGQGSDGTGELFF
TGTGCCAGCTCACCACCGATCGGGCAGGGAAGTGATGGCACCGGGGAGCTGTTTTTT
>TRBD1|-|TRBJ1-3|TRBV18
CASSPRQGTVSGNTIYF
TGTGCCAGCTCACCAAGACAGGGGACAGTCTCTGGAAACACCATATATTTT
>-|once|TRBJ1-2|TRBV28
CASSPRLGTPYGYTF
TGTGCCAGCAGTCCCCGCCTGGGGACACCCTATGGCTACACCTTC
>-|-|TRBJ2-5|TRBV9
CASSVAAGEQETQYF
TGTGCCAGCAGCGTAGCCGCAGGGGAGCAAGAGACCCAGTACTTC
>TRBD2|-|TRBJ2-3|TRBV4-3
CASSQEGREGDTQYF
TGCGCCAGCAGCCAAGAAGGCAGGGAGGGAGATACGCAGTATTTT
>-|-|TRBJ1-3|TRBV19
CASRWDLSGNTIYF
TGTGCCAGTAGGTGGGACCTCTCTGGAAACACCATATATTTT
>TRBD2|-|TRBJ2-5|TRBV9
CASSARLAGEETQYF
TGTGCCAGCAGCGCCCGACTAGCGGGAGAAGAGACCCAGTACTTC
>TRBD1|-|TRBJ2-7|TRBV27
CASSPLLTGVHEQYF
TGTGCCAGCAGCCCTCTCCTAACAGGGGTACACGAGCAGTACTTC
>TRBD1|-|TRBJ2-7|TRBV5-1
CASSQRQGAYSEQYF
TGCGCCAGCAGCCAAAGACAGGGGGCATATAGCGAGCAGTACTTC
>TRBD2|-|TRBJ2-7|TRBV28
CASRSGLAGGNSYEQYF
TGTGCCAGCAGATCTGGACTAGCGGGAGGCAACTCCTACGAGCAGTACTTC
>TRBD2|once|TRBJ2-5|TRBV18
CASSRGVQETQYF
TGTGCCAGCTCCCGGGGGGTCCAAGAGACCCAGTACTTC
>-|-|TRBJ1-2|TRBV28
CASNPWTESYGYTF
TGTGCCAGCAACCCCTGGACCGAGTCCTATGGCTACACCTTC
>TRBD1|-|TRBJ1-3|TRBV28
CASSTYRGPSGNTIYF
TGTGCCAGCAGTACATACAGGGGCCCTTCTGGAAACACCATATATTTT